One sample yielded the 29 T cell receptor beta chains listed below, sequenced in a study of post-analysis software for immune sequencing data. Study-level points and caveats: TRBV5-6, TRBV5-1 and TRBV20-1 were among about 5 TRBV segments more frequent in patients than controls.

Unique molecular identifiers were built into the TCR beta cDNA libraries. TCRdb passed the PCR reads through MiXCR, listing each CDR3 protein once. Among under 200,000 distinct CDR3 sequences listed, over 25% were seen once. Their recognized antigens are unknown. The sequenced sample consisted of blood. The receptors originated from a girl aged 2-17 years with multiple sclerosis.

The chain is built from TRBV28 and TRBJ1-6; D is ambiguous. This CDR3 contains 15 residues. Germline V gene sequence: CDR1 MDHEN, CDR2 SYDVKM. The V gene lost 0 bases and the J gene lost 9 bases, with 12 bases spanning the gap. The CDR3 loop is CASSLWTLTGSPLHF. The DNA for the CDR3 is TGTGCCAGCAGTTTATGGACCCTAACGGGTTCACCCCTCCACTTT. Supplemented by reference TRBV28 and TRBJ1-6, the full variable domain reads DVKVTQSSRYLVKRTGEKVFLECVQDMDHENMFWYRQDPGLGLRLIYFSYDVKMKEKGDIPEGYSVSREKKERFSLILESASTNQTSMYLCASSLWTLTGSPLHFGNGTRLTVT.

The rearrangement uses TRBV20-1 and TRBJ2-5; 9 positions agree with TRBD2. The CDR3 runs to 16 residues. The junction had 18 bases not matched to a gene; V was cut back by 6 bases and J by 7 bases. Looked up from germline, CDR1 is DFQATT and CDR2 is SNEGSKA (reference sequence). CDR3 sequence: CSARLGGSGSWGTQYF. The DNA of the CDR3 is TGCAGTGCAAGATTGGGTGGTAGCGGGAGTTGGGGGACCCAGTACTTC.

This sequence joins TRBV3-1 and TRBJ2-5; 7 nucleotides match TRBD2. The CDR3 has 15 residues. The germline CDR1 and CDR2 sequences are LGHDT and YNNKEL (reference sequence). Germline trimming cut 7 bases from V and 11 bases from J; bases unmatched to any gene: 19. CDR3 protein: CASTVVRRERSEQYF. DNA for the CDR3: TGTGCCAGCACTGTGGTTAGGCGGGAGAGGAGTGAGCAGTACTTC.

This clonotype was found a few times. The chain links TRBV7-9 to TRBJ1-1; a weak D match, TRBD1 (6 bases). Trimming took 5 bases from V and 6 from J, leaving 13 bases between them. Germline loops: CDR1 SEHNR, CDR2 FQNEAQ (reference sequence). This CDR3 contains 13 residues. This CDR3 reads CASSREGDPEAFF. The CDR3 DNA follows: TGTGCCAGCAGCCGTGAGGGGGATCCTGAAGCTTTCTTT.

V is TRBV4-1 and J is TRBJ2-7, with 7 bases fitting TRBD1. Judging by the DNA end, TRBJ2-5 fits better; the J call may be wrong. Germline V lookup: CDR1 MGHRA, CDR2 YSYEKL. The CDR3 is 15 amino acids. The CDR3 coding sequence is TGCGCCAGCAGCCAAGGCGGACAGGCTGAAGGGACCCAGTACTTC. Protein product: CASSQGGQAEGTQYF.

This clonotype was found many times. V is TRBV7-9 and J is TRBJ2-1; D unclear. The CDR3 contains 16 residues. Trimming cost V 5 bases and J 7 bases, with 21 bases left between them. The V gene's germline CDR1 is SEHNR and CDR2 FQNEAQ (reference sequence). The CDR3 DNA sequence: TGTGCCAGCAGCCCCGAAATGGGCCGAGGAATGAATGAGCAGTTCTTC. It codes for CASSPEMGRGMNEQFF.

The chain couples TRBV12-5 to TRBJ1-5; D unresolved. Germline values: CDR1 LGHNT, CDR2 FRNRAP. V was trimmed by 6 bases and J by 4 bases, leaving 16 bases between them. CDR3 size: 15 residues. CDR3 in amino acids: CASGHGLRGNQPQHF. Written as DNA, the CDR3 is TGTGCTAGTGGCCATGGCCTCCGGGGAAATCAGCCCCAGCATTTT. The variable domain in full, completed from reference TRBV12-5 and TRBJ1-5, reads DARVTQTPRHKVTEMGQEVTMRCQPILGHNTVFWYRQTMMQGLELLAYFRNRAPLDDSGMPKDRFSAEMPDATLATLKIQPSEPRDSAVYFCASGHGLRGNQPQHFGDGTRLSIL.

This clonotype has a count of ten or more. The chain links TRBV28 to TRBJ1-2, with TRBD1 identical over 7 bases. Germline CDR1 and CDR2: MDHEN and SYDVKM. The CDR3 extends over 15 amino acids. J gave up 5 bases and V 6 bases, and 12 bases lay outside the gene matches. CDR3 coding DNA: TGTGCCAGCAGCCGCTTCGGACAGGCCGCATATGGCTACACCTTC. It is translated as CASSRFGQAAYGYTF.

This clonotype came up many times. The genes are TRBV29-1 and TRBJ2-3, with D tentatively TRBD1 or TRBD2 (6 bases each). The CDR3 covers 13 residues. Trimming shortened V by 7 bases and J by 9 bases, and 20 bases separated the two germline ends. CDR1 is SQVTM, CDR2 ANQGSEA, per germline. The CDR3 DNA is TGCAGCGCCGGGGGCAGGGAGACTACAACGCAGTATTTT. It translates to CSAGGRETTTQYF.

This clonotype occurred many times. The V call is TRBV20-1, the J call TRBJ2-7; tentatively, D is TRBD1 (6 bases). The CDR3 runs 11 residues. V was trimmed by 7 bases and J by 5 bases, leaving 12 bases between them. CDR1 and CDR2 (germline): DFQATT, SNEGSKA (reference sequence). The chain's CDR3 is CSVRRGNEQYF. CDR3 in DNA: TGCAGTGTCCGCAGGGGCAACGAGCAGTACTTC.

This clonotype was seen repeatedly, ten times or more. This chain joins TRBV20-1 and TRBJ2-7; possible D gene TRBD1, 6 bases. V was cut by 0 bases and J by 9 bases, with 12 bases left in between. CDR1 is DFQATT, CDR2 SNEGSKA, per germline (reference sequence). The CDR3 totals 12 residues. In DNA form, the CDR3 reads TGCAGTGCTAGAGACCAGGGGATAGGGCAGTACTTC. The encoded protein is CSARDQGIGQYF.

Ten or more counts support this clonotype. V gene TRBV20-1 combines with J gene TRBJ2-7; the match to TRBD1 covers 10 bases. With 5 bases clipped from V and 6 bases from J, the junction kept 1 base outside the gene matches. This CDR3 has 11 amino acids. Germline V gene data show CDR1 as DFQATT and CDR2 as SNEGSKA (reference sequence). DNA for the CDR3: TGCAGTGCTGACAGGGGGCGCGAGCAGTACTTC. Protein: CSADRGREQYF.

This clonotype has at least ten counts. This chain connects TRBV12-3 or TRBV12-4 to TRBJ2-5; 9 bases align to TRBD2. The V gene end was trimmed by 2 bases and the J gene end by 3 bases; junction bases not matched to a gene: 7. CDR3 length equals 16 residues. CDR3 DNA sequence: TGTGCCAGCAGTTTACGGCGGGGGGGAGGTAAAGAGACCCAGTACTTC. This codes for CASSLRRGGGKETQYF.

This clonotype was seen a few times. The genes are TRBV2 and TRBJ1-2, with D perhaps TRBD1 (6 bases). The CDR3 extends over 12 amino acids. The V gene's germline CDR1 is SNHLY and CDR2 FYNNEI. The V end was cut by 8 bases, the J end by 4 bases, with 11 bases between. As DNA, the CDR3 is TGTGCCAGCGAATTACAGGGCTATGGCTACACCTTC. This codes for CASELQGYGYTF. Filled out from reference TRBV2 and TRBJ1-2, the complete variable domain reads EPEVTQTPSHQVTQMGQEVILRCVPISNHLYFYWYRQILGQKVEFLVSFYNNEISEKSEIFDDQFSVERPDGSNFTLKIRSTKLEDSAMYFCASELQGYGYTFGSGTRLTVV.

This clonotype was counted many times. The J gene is TRBJ2-7, the V gene TRBV5-1; 8 bases match TRBD2. The CDR3 is made up of 15 amino acids. Germline-derived CDR1 and CDR2 are SGHRS and YFSETQ. With V trimmed by 5 bases and J by 0 bases, 7 bases remained unmatched. CDR3 coding DNA: TGCGCCAGCAGGCAGGTAGCGGGGAGCTCCTACGAGCAGTACTTC. Translating gives CASRQVAGSSYEQYF.

As regards this clonotype: A read error may produce the germline difference seen at one junction end. The chain recombines TRBV15 with TRBJ2-4; perhaps TRBD2 as D (5 bases). From germline, CDR1 is LNHNV and CDR2 YYDKDF (reference sequence). The CDR3 extends over 14 amino acids. Here the CDR3 reads CATSRGGSTYEQCF. The CDR3 coding sequence is TGTGCCACCAGCAGAGGTGGGAGTACCTACGAGCAGTGCTTC.

This clonotype was counted only a few times. A much bigger clone sits one base away, suggesting this may be a read error. The genes are TRBV5-5 and TRBJ2-3, with D perhaps TRBD1 (5 bases). The CDR3 covers 13 residues. Germline V gene data show CDR1 as SGHKS and CDR2 as YYEKEE (reference sequence). The CDR3 reads CASTKGFTDAQYF. For the CDR3, the DNA is TGTGCCAGCACCAAGGGGTTCACAGATGCGCAGTATTTT.

The table lists this clonotype with many counts. This sequence joins TRBV4-1 and TRBJ1-1; D remains ambiguous. CDR3 length: 13 amino acids. Germline V lookup: CDR1 MGHRA, CDR2 YSYEKL. V lost 1 base, J lost 1 base, and 4 bases lay in between. DNA for the CDR3: TGCGCCAGCAGCCAAGCGAGGAACACTGAAGCTTTCTTT. Its protein is CASSQARNTEAFF.

This clonotype was seen many times. This chain links TRBV11-2 with TRBJ2-5, with unresolved D. Germline V gene data show CDR1 as SGHAT and CDR2 as FQNNGV. CDR3 size: 12 residues. V shed 6 bases and J shed 5 bases, with 10 bases lying between them. This CDR3 reads CASRKLGETQYF. DNA for the CDR3: TGTGCCAGCAGAAAATTGGGGGAGACCCAGTACTTC. Combining the CDR3 with reference TRBV11-2 and TRBJ2-5 gives the whole variable domain EAGVAQSPRYKIIEKRQSVAFWCNPISGHATLYWYQQILGQGPKLLIQFQNNGVVDDSQLPKDRFSAERLKGVDSTLKIQPAKLEDSAVYLCASRKLGETQYFGPGTRLLVL.

This rearrangement joins TRBV20-1 to TRBJ2-1; 8 bases match TRBD2. CDR1 and CDR2 from the germline V gene are DFQATT and SNEGSKA (reference sequence). The CDR3 contains 17 residues. V shed 1 base, J shed 0 bases, and the junction held 8 bases outside the gene matches. The CDR3 here is CSARGGSGGSSYNEQFF. CDR3 sequence (DNA): TGCAGTGCTAGAGGCGGGAGCGGGGGTAGCTCCTACAATGAGCAGTTCTTC.

Ten or more counts support this clonotype. The rearrangement uses TRBV13 and TRBJ2-7; 7 nucleotides line up with TRBD1. Germline V gives CDR1 PRHDT, CDR2 FYEKMQ (reference sequence). V was pared by 2 bases and J by 2 bases, with 3 bases of the junction left unmatched. This CDR3 spans 14 amino acids. Here the CDR3 reads CASSLWDRPYEQYF. The CDR3, as DNA: TGTGCCAGCAGCTTATGGGACAGACCCTACGAGCAGTACTTC.

The rearrangement links TRBV10-3 to TRBJ1-1, with 7 positions matching TRBD1. Unmatched junction bases numbered 4, after V lost 4 bases and J lost 2 bases. The CDR3 is 14 residues long. The germline CDR1 and CDR2 sequences are ENHRY and SYGVKD. The CDR3 region has the DNA TGTGCCATCAGTGCCGGGACAGTTAACACTGAAGCTTTCTTT. This gives the protein CAISAGTVNTEAFF.

Concerning this clonotype itself: A much more abundant neighbour one base away suggests this may be a read error. The CDR3 loop is CAGERDFYYGYTF. The CDR3 DNA sequence: TGTGCCGGCGAGAGGGACTTCTACTATGGCTACACCTTC. The chain couples TRBV6-6 to TRBJ1-2; tentative D call: TRBD1 (5 bases). The CDR3 is 13 residues long. V was shortened by 11 bases and J by 3 bases, with 16 bases between the two germline ends. Germline CDR1 MNHNY, CDR2 SVGAGI (reference sequence).

The V call is TRBV7-9, the J call TRBJ1-5, with D unresolved. CDR1 and CDR2 from the germline V gene are SEHNR and FQNEAQ (reference sequence). Deletions cut 4 bases from V and 5 bases from J, with 12 bases between. The CDR3 is 14 amino acids. The CDR3: CASSSYLMDQPQHF. The CDR3, as DNA: TGTGCCAGCAGCTCATACCTAATGGATCAGCCCCAGCATTTT.

On this clonotype: A much larger clone lies one base from this, so it may be a read error. The V and J genes are TRBV27 and TRBJ2-1; 14 nucleotides line up with TRBD2. The germline gives CDR1 MNHEY, CDR2 SMNVEV (reference sequence). V shed 7 bases and J 6 bases; nucleotides not matched to a gene: 17. The CDR3 is 19 amino acids. In nucleotides, the CDR3 is TGTGCCAGCACCAAAGCATATGCCGGCGGACTAGCGGGAGGCAATGAGCAGTTCTTC. Its protein product is CASTKAYAGGLAGGNEQFF.

Many counts were recorded for this clonotype. The V call is TRBV7-3, the J call TRBJ2-1; the D call may be TRBD1 or TRBD2 (6 bases each). The CDR3 length is 15 residues. Germline V gives CDR1 SGHTA, CDR2 FQGTGA. The V and J ends lost 7 bases and 7 bases respectively, with 20 bases between them. Written as DNA, the CDR3 is TGTGCCAGCAACGATGGGGGCGGGGAATATAATGAGCAGTTCTTC. This sequence encodes CASNDGGGEYNEQFF.

This clonotype showed up many times. This sequence joins TRBV10-3 and TRBJ2-3; D gene ambiguous. The CDR3 spans 12 residues. The germline V and J ends were trimmed by 0 bases and 5 bases, with 3 bases remaining between them. The germline CDR1 and CDR2 sequences are ENHRY and SYGVKD. The CDR3 DNA reads TGTGCCATCAGTGAGTCAGGAGATACGCAGTATTTT. This sequence encodes CAISESGDTQYF.

The genes are TRBV6-1 and TRBJ1-5; D not certain. V lost 6 bases and J 2 bases, leaving 17 bases between the germline ends. From germline, CDR1 is MNHNS and CDR2 SASEGT. The CDR3 is 16 residues long. Here the CDR3 DNA reads TGTGCCAGCAGCCTCCAAGTCCCGGGTGGCAATCAGCCCCAGCATTTT. Amino acid sequence: CASSLQVPGGNQPQHF.

This clonotype has more than one count but fewer than ten. The chain recombines TRBV6-1 with TRBJ1-6; 8 nucleotides agree with TRBD1. Germline values: CDR1 MNHNS, CDR2 SASEGT. This CDR3 is built from 15 residues. The V segment lost 2 bases and the J segment 7 bases; nucleotides outside the gene matches: 4. Written as DNA, the CDR3 is TGTGCCAGCAGTGAACGGACAGGGCGGAATTCACCCCTCCACTTT. Translating gives CASSERTGRNSPLHF.